The clone carrying this TCR beta chain was seen just once. The data were obtained in a study of blood T cell repertoires in COVID-19. Study-level background: COVID-19 samples collected from the United States, Italy and Spain covered acute and convalescent phases.

The repertoire was sequenced with immunoSEQ multiplex PCR; TCRdb's copy has only in-frame clones and lacks some. The sample has about 400,000 clones; around 90% are singletons. With 4 bases removed from V and 1 base from J, the gap between germline ends came to 13 bases. The CDR3 totals 15 residues. The germline V gene has CDR1 LGHDT and CDR2 YNNKEL (reference sequence). The chain has TRBV3-1 (or the pseudogene TRBV3-2) and TRBJ1-1; tentatively, D is TRBD1 (5 bases). This TCR derives from a human donor in a cohort sampled during active COVID-19. Sequencing used peripheral blood. The CDR3 region has the DNA TGTGCCAGCAGCCCCCTCGGCGGGGGGAACACTGAAGCTTTCTTT. It specifies CASSPLGGGNTEAFF.